The TCR beta chain described here comes from a study of graft-versus-host responses after intestinal transplantation. Data came from immunoSEQ multiplex PCR; TCRdb stores just in-frame clones and leaves some out. Among 40,000 to 55,000 clones, about 81% were seen once, and the ten largest hold over 0.4%. In regard to this clone: The target antigen is unknown.

This CDR3 spans 14 amino acids. Germline V lookup: CDR1 SGHNT, CDR2 YYREEE (reference sequence). The V end lost 1 base, the J end lost 2 bases, and 10 bases lay between the germline ends. This TCR came from a human donor who was the organ donor for an intestinal transplant. The chain links TRBV5-4 to TRBJ2-7, with D perhaps TRBD2 (5 bases). Specimen: unstimulated CD4+ T cells sorted from spleen or lymph node cells, collected before transplant. DNA of the CDR3: TGTGCCAGCAGCTTGTTGAGCGGAGCCTACGAGCAGTACTTC. It is translated as CASSLLSGAYEQYF.